A selection of T cell receptor beta chains follows, all from one sample in a study of T cell changes during pregnancy in multiple sclerosis. Libraries were prepared by immunoSEQ multiplex PCR; TCRdb keeps only in-frame clonotypes and omits some of them. The sample includes about 81,000 clones, over 90% seen only once; the top ten take 2.5%. Sequenced here: peripheral blood, sampled in the third trimester of pregnancy. Source of these receptors: a female donor with multiple sclerosis, enrolled in a pregnancy study. Both conserved end residues are part of each CDR3. The order of the fields is D gene, clone size, J gene, V gene, CDR3 protein, CDR3 DNA. A D gene is named only where the DNA matches it firmly. The listing skips clone size in some rows; elsewhere it reads once, few, many or a size class.

d_gene: TRBD2; abundance: .; j_gene: TRBJ2-2; v_gene: TRBV5-5; CDR3aa: CASSISGAGTGELFF; CDR3nt: TGTGCCAGCAGCATCAGCGGGGCGGGAACCGGGGAGCTGTTTTTT
d_gene: TRBD1; abundance: .; j_gene: TRBJ1-1; v_gene: TRBV18; CDR3aa: CASSLSGQGAVAFF; CDR3nt: TGTGCCAGCTCATTATCGGGACAGGGGGCTGTAGCTTTCTTT
d_gene: .; abundance: .; j_gene: TRBJ1-5; v_gene: TRBV27; CDR3aa: CASSSQGGYSSQPQHF; CDR3nt: TGTGCCAGCAGTTCCCAGGGAGGTTACTCGAGTCAGCCCCAGCATTTT
d_gene: TRBD2; abundance: .; j_gene: TRBJ2-3; v_gene: TRBV6-5; CDR3aa: CASRDWRGETDTQYF; CDR3nt: TGTGCCAGCAGGGACTGGCGGGGGGAAACCGATACGCAGTATTTT
d_gene: .; abundance: .; j_gene: TRBJ1-6; v_gene: TRBV30; CDR3aa: CAWSELDNNSPLHF; CDR3nt: TGTGCCTGGAGTGAGTTAGACAATAATTCACCCCTCCACTTT
d_gene: .; abundance: .; j_gene: TRBJ1-5; v_gene: TRBV14; CDR3aa: CASSQERGQPQHF; CDR3nt: TGTGCCAGCAGCCAAGAAAGGGGTCAGCCCCAGCATTTT
d_gene: .; abundance: .; j_gene: TRBJ1-3; v_gene: TRBV5-6; CDR3aa: CASSPGLSGNTIYF; CDR3nt: TGTGCCAGCAGCCCAGGACTCTCTGGAAACACCATATATTTT
d_gene: .; abundance: .; j_gene: TRBJ2-7; v_gene: TRBV4-1; CDR3aa: CASSQQTGPEQYF; CDR3nt: TGCGCCAGCAGCCAACAGACAGGCCCTGAGCAGTACTTC
d_gene: TRBD2; abundance: .; j_gene: TRBJ2-7; v_gene: TRBV19; CDR3aa: CASSIGAGGTYEQYF; CDR3nt: TGTGCCAGTAGTATAGGAGCGGGGGGGACCTACGAGCAGTACTTC
d_gene: .; abundance: .; j_gene: TRBJ1-4; v_gene: TRBV29-1; CDR3aa: CSVYFRGDNEKLFF; CDR3nt: TGCAGCGTTTATTTCAGGGGCGATAATGAAAAACTGTTTTTT
d_gene: TRBD1; abundance: .; j_gene: TRBJ1-2; v_gene: TRBV19; CDR3aa: CASSIVSDRGNDGYTF; CDR3nt: TGTGCCAGTAGTATAGTCTCGGACAGGGGTAACGATGGCTACACCTTC
d_gene: .; abundance: few; j_gene: TRBJ1-2; v_gene: TRBV4-1; CDR3aa: CASSQETGLTYGYTF; CDR3nt: TGCGCCAGCAGCCAAGAGACGGGACTGACCTATGGCTACACCTTC
d_gene: .; abundance: .; j_gene: TRBJ1-5; v_gene: TRBV25-1; CDR3aa: CASSSSGFNQPQHF; CDR3nt: TGTGCCAGCAGTTCGTCGGGGTTCAATCAGCCCCAGCATTTT
d_gene: .; abundance: .; j_gene: TRBJ1-6; v_gene: TRBV9; CDR3aa: CASSVAVEDLPLHF; CDR3nt: TGTGCCAGCAGCGTGGCTGTTGAAGACTTACCCCTCCACTTT
d_gene: .; abundance: .; j_gene: TRBJ1-3; v_gene: TRBV9; CDR3aa: CASSVVENTIYF; CDR3nt: TGTGCCAGCAGCGTAGTAGAAAACACCATATATTTT
d_gene: TRBD2; abundance: .; j_gene: TRBJ2-1; v_gene: TRBV5-6; CDR3aa: CASSLGVAGSYNEQFF; CDR3nt: TGTGCCAGCAGCTTGGGGGTAGCGGGGTCCTACAATGAGCAGTTCTTC
d_gene: TRBD1; abundance: .; j_gene: TRBJ2-5; v_gene: TRBV6-6; CDR3aa: CASSYSGTGKGETQYF; CDR3nt: TGTGCCAGCAGTTACTCGGGGACAGGGAAAGGAGAGACCCAGTACTTC
d_gene: .; abundance: .; j_gene: TRBJ2-2; v_gene: TRBV18; CDR3aa: CASSPPAQGNTGELFF; CDR3nt: TGTGCCAGCTCACCACCAGCCCAGGGAAACACCGGGGAGCTGTTTTTT
d_gene: .; abundance: .; j_gene: TRBJ1-2; v_gene: TRBV27; CDR3aa: CASSLSFQGRANYGYTF; CDR3nt: TGTGCCAGCAGTTTATCTTTTCAGGGGAGAGCTAACTATGGCTACACCTTC
d_gene: TRBD2; abundance: .; j_gene: TRBJ2-1; v_gene: TRBV5-1; CDR3aa: CASSYSGGAHNEQFF; CDR3nt: TGCGCCAGCAGCTATAGCGGGGGGGCTCACAATGAGCAGTTCTTC
d_gene: TRBD1; abundance: .; j_gene: TRBJ2-1; v_gene: TRBV27; CDR3aa: CASSLSRQGRNEQFF; CDR3nt: TGTGCCAGCAGTTTATCGAGACAGGGAAGGAATGAGCAGTTCTTC
d_gene: .; abundance: .; j_gene: TRBJ2-1; v_gene: TRBV5-1; CDR3aa: CASSHTRPQGNNEQFF; CDR3nt: TGCGCCAGCAGCCACACGCGGCCTCAGGGGAACAATGAGCAGTTCTTC
d_gene: .; abundance: .; j_gene: TRBJ1-5; v_gene: TRBV27; CDR3aa: CASSFMGQPQHF; CDR3nt: TGTGCCAGCAGTTTTATGGGCCAGCCCCAGCATTTT
d_gene: .; abundance: .; j_gene: TRBJ2-3; v_gene: TRBV10-2; CDR3aa: CASSLRGGQHTQYF; CDR3nt: TGCGCCAGCAGCCTTAGGGGGGGCCAACATACGCAGTATTTT
d_gene: .; abundance: .; j_gene: TRBJ1-6; v_gene: TRBV27; CDR3aa: CASSALAGIGNSPLHF; CDR3nt: TGTGCCAGCAGTGCCCTCGCGGGGATCGGGAATTCACCCCTCCACTTT
d_gene: .; abundance: .; j_gene: TRBJ2-2; v_gene: TRBV21-1; CDR3aa: CASSKVEGAGGELFF; CDR3nt: TGTGCCAGCAGCAAAGTTGAGGGGGCAGGCGGGGAGCTGTTTTTT
d_gene: TRBD2; abundance: .; j_gene: TRBJ2-7; v_gene: TRBV7-9; CDR3aa: CASSLSGVPSYEQYF; CDR3nt: TGTGCCAGCAGCTTAAGCGGGGTCCCCTCCTACGAGCAGTACTTC
d_gene: .; abundance: .; j_gene: TRBJ1-1; v_gene: TRBV19; CDR3aa: CASSKTGVTEAFF; CDR3nt: TGTGCCAGTAGTAAGACGGGGGTCACTGAAGCTTTCTTT
d_gene: TRBD2; abundance: .; j_gene: TRBJ2-3; v_gene: TRBV6-1; CDR3aa: CASSATSGGATDTQYF; CDR3nt: TGTGCCAGCAGTGCGACTAGCGGGGGCGCCACAGATACGCAGTATTTT
d_gene: TRBD1; abundance: .; j_gene: TRBJ1-6; v_gene: TRBV6-6; CDR3aa: CASRPPGQNSPLHF; CDR3nt: TGTGCCAGCAGACCTCCGGGACAGAATTCACCCCTCCACTTT
d_gene: .; abundance: .; j_gene: TRBJ2-1; v_gene: TRBV5-4; CDR3aa: CASGGSGYNEQFF; CDR3nt: TGTGCCAGTGGCGGTAGCGGTTACAATGAGCAGTTCTTC
d_gene: TRBD1; abundance: .; j_gene: TRBJ1-2; v_gene: TRBV30; CDR3aa: CAWTGTGFGYTF; CDR3nt: TGTGCCTGGACCGGGACAGGGTTCGGCTACACCTTC
d_gene: .; abundance: .; j_gene: TRBJ2-7; v_gene: TRBV18; CDR3aa: CASSRGDEQYF; CDR3nt: TGTGCCAGCTCAAGGGGCGACGAGCAGTACTTC
d_gene: .; abundance: few; j_gene: TRBJ1-1; v_gene: TRBV2; CDR3aa: CASSEVRGNTEAFF; CDR3nt: TGTGCCAGCAGTGAAGTTAGGGGGAACACTGAAGCTTTCTTT
d_gene: .; abundance: .; j_gene: TRBJ2-7; v_gene: TRBV19; CDR3aa: CASSPSNGGPRPYEQYF; CDR3nt: TGTGCCAGTAGTCCCTCAAATGGGGGCCCTCGTCCCTACGAGCAGTACTTC
d_gene: TRBD1; abundance: .; j_gene: TRBJ1-5; v_gene: TRBV7-6; CDR3aa: CASSPRTGGDNQPQHF; CDR3nt: TGTGCCAGCAGCCCCCGGACAGGGGGAGACAATCAGCCCCAGCATTTT
d_gene: TRBD1; abundance: once; j_gene: TRBJ1-4; v_gene: TRBV30; CDR3aa: CAWGQGALEKLFF; CDR3nt: TGTGCCTGGGGACAGGGGGCCCTCGAAAAACTGTTTTTT
d_gene: TRBD1; abundance: .; j_gene: TRBJ2-7; v_gene: TRBV7-9; CDR3aa: CASSSSPGTGQVSEQYF; CDR3nt: TGTGCCAGCAGCTCTAGCCCCGGGACAGGGCAAGTGAGCGAGCAGTACTTC
d_gene: TRBD2; abundance: .; j_gene: TRBJ2-5; v_gene: TRBV9; CDR3aa: CASSVGGGGTQETQYF; CDR3nt: TGTGCCAGCAGCGTAGGGGGCGGGGGGACACAAGAGACCCAGTACTTC